This TCR beta chain was recorded in a study of OX40 agonist ivuxolimab in advanced cancers. For context, the study as a whole: Ivuxolimab was a fully human IgG2 agonistic monoclonal antibody targeting the costimulatory receptor OX40 (CD134). Prior anti-PD-1, anti-PD-L1 or anti-CTLA-4 therapy was permitted, and approximately 40% of dose-escalation patients had received checkpoint inhibitors. Among the approximately 50 dose-escalation patients, about 19 had hepatocellular carcinoma, 15 or so melanoma, 9 renal cell carcinoma and 9 head and neck cancer. Partial responses occurred in three dose-escalation patients, of whom one had hepatocellular carcinoma and two had cutaneous melanoma. The dose-escalation cohort was approximately 83% male with a mean age of approximately 59 years, ranging from about 20 to 80. The point of sequencing TCRbeta in the periphery was to test whether ivuxolimab changed TCR sequence diversity and drove clonal T-cell expansion. Intravenous ivuxolimab was administered to patients every 2 weeks at six dose levels: 0.01, 0.1, 0.3, 1.5, 3 and 10 mg/kg. The monotherapy dose-escalation portion (N of about 50 patients) of the phase I ivuxolimab trial is reported in the paper. What the work shows at the level of the full study, not this receptor alone: Partial responders in the 0.1-3.0 mg/kg groups had among the lowest normalized peripheral clonal expansion, especially among CD8+ T cells. Low levels of normalized T-cell clonal expansion were also seen in some nonresponding patients. Antigen specificity was not determined for the clonally expanded peripheral T cells. On average, CD8+ T cells showed more expanded clones than CD4+ T cells after ivuxolimab. Clonal expansion of both CD4+ and CD8+ blood T cells was observed from baseline to week 6 at doses 0.1 to 3.0 mg/kg.

Patients with a history of autoimmune disease or receiving systemic immunosuppression were excluded from the trial. Peripheral blood for TCR sequencing was collected from all dose cohorts at baseline, on cycle 4 day 1, and on cycle 7 day 1. The samples were taken from a phase I, first-in-human, multicenter, open-label dose-escalation trial of ivuxolimab. Adults with locally advanced or metastatic melanoma, renal cell carcinoma, hepatocellular carcinoma or head and neck squamous cell carcinoma were enrolled in the trial. Before TCR sequencing, CD4+ and CD8+ T cells were separately sorted from peripheral blood. Genomic DNA was isolated from the sorted cells so that the TCRbeta CDR3 region could be sequenced. The immunoSEQ Assay was used for sequencing of TCRbeta CDR3 regions. TCRdb retrieved this table from immuneACCESS and kept in-frame rearrangements only. Not all clones are present; in checked studies, unresolved V genes account for under half, and no reason is known for the remainder. This sample is represented by over 75,000 clones; around 90% of them were singletons. The ten top clones hold about 1.6% of the sample.

As to this clone: Its antigen is not yet known. No much larger clone is present one base from it, and per-base qualities are unavailable.

In the germline V gene, CDR1 corresponds to SGHRS and CDR2 to YFSETQ. From the cysteine up to the phenylalanine, the CDR3 has a length of 14 residues. CDR3 DNA only is kept here, 42 bases in frame from base 1. V drops 4 bases and J drops 2 bases, leaving 7 bases in between. The chain is made from TRBV5-1 and TRBJ2-6; a tentative D match to TRBD2 spans 5 bases. The sequencing used CD4+ or CD8+ T cells sorted from blood, collected in a trial of the OX40 agonist ivuxolimab. This TCR came from an adult with an advanced solid tumor such as melanoma, head and neck, liver or kidney cancer. CDR3 region: CASSTGAGANVLTF. The bases read TGCGCCAGCAGCACCGGGGCTGGGGCCAACGTCCTGACTTTC.